These 30 T cell receptor beta chains were sequenced from one sample in a study of T cells in Graves' hyperthyroidism and ophthalmopathy. RNA transcripts provided the source from which TCR beta CDR3 regions were amplified. With the HTBI primer set, the TCR CDR3 went through a first round of RT-PCR. Each CDR3 protein gets one entry after TCRdb re-called the multiplex PCR reads with MiXCR. Of 370,000 or so distinct CDR3 sequences listed, 15% to 19% are singletons. The sample comprised blood. These receptors all stem from a woman between 18 and 29 years old with Graves' hyperthyroidism that later progressed to Graves' ophthalmopathy.

The CDR3 coding sequence is TGTGCCAGCAGCCCCCGGACAGAAATCGAGCAGTACTTC. It specifies CASSPRTEIEQYF. The chain couples TRBV7-2 to TRBJ2-7; TRBD1 is a possible D gene (6 bases). Per the germline V gene, CDR1 is SGHTA and CDR2 is FQGNSA. V was trimmed by 5 bases and J by 6 bases, leaving 14 bases between them. The CDR3 length is 13 residues.

Here the CDR3 DNA reads TGTGCCAGCAGCTGGGGACAGGGATTTGAAAAACTGTTTTTT. Protein: CASSWGQGFEKLFF. This chain uses TRBV5-5 with TRBJ1-4, with 9 bases fitting TRBD1. With V trimmed by 3 bases and J by 7 bases, 4 bases remained unmatched. The CDR3 covers 14 residues. The germline CDR1 and CDR2 sequences are SGHKS and YYEKEE (reference sequence). Drawing the rest from reference TRBV5-5 and TRBJ1-4, the complete variable domain is DAGVTQSPTHLIKTRGQQVTLRCSPISGHKSVSWYQQVLGQGPQFIFQYYEKEERGRGNFPDRFSARQFPNYSSELNVNALLLGDSALYLCASSWGQGFEKLFFGSGTQLSVL.

As regards this clonotype: A much larger clone lies one base from this, so it may be a read error. The rearrangement joins TRBV2 to TRBJ2-2; D possibly corresponds to TRBD2 (5 bases). This CDR3 spans 17 amino acids. The V gene lost 4 bases and the J gene lost 5 bases, with 20 bases spanning the gap. CDR1 and CDR2 from the germline V gene are SNHLY and FYNNEI. CDR3 region: CASSGSGVRSGTGELFF. Here the CDR3 DNA reads TGTGCCAGCAGTGGGAGCGGAGTACGGTCTGGTACCGGGGAGCTGTTTTTT.

This clonotype was observed a few times. The chain carries TRBV18 and TRBJ1-1, with 8 bases aligning to TRBD1. CDR1 KGHSH and CDR2 LQKENI come from the germline V gene. The CDR3 is made up of 16 amino acids. Unmatched junction bases numbered 9, after V lost 1 base and J lost 5 bases. The DNA for the CDR3 is TGTGCCAGCTCACCACGGGGACAGGCCGTAGGGACTGAAGCTTTCTTT. Translation: CASSPRGQAVGTEAFF.

To note about this clonotype: The conserved final phenylalanine or tryptophan is absent from the CDR3, which likely points to a read error. This chain's CDR3 is CATSRMGQTNEKLFV. CDR3 DNA: TGTGCCACCAGCAGAATGGGACAAACTAATGAAAAACTGTTTGTT. The rearrangement links TRBV15 to TRBJ1-4; D might be TRBD1 (6 bases). V was pared by 2 bases and J by 1 base, with 8 bases between. This CDR3 is built from 15 residues. The V gene's germline CDR1 is LNHNV and CDR2 YYDKDF (reference sequence).

The table lists this clonotype with many counts. This chain uses TRBV18 with TRBJ2-2; D is perhaps TRBD1 (5 bases). The CDR3 is 15 residues long. V was clipped by 3 bases and J by 2 bases, with 10 bases between them. In germline, CDR1 is KGHSH, CDR2 LQKENI. DNA for the CDR3: TGTGCCAGCTCACCTACGACAGTCAACACCGGGGAGCTGTTTTTT. Amino acid sequence: CASSPTTVNTGELFF. Variable domain in full (rest from reference TRBV18 and TRBJ2-2): NAGVMQNPRHLVRRRGQEARLRCSPMKGHSHVYWYRQLPEEGLKFMVYLQKENIIDESGMPKERFSAEFPKEGPSILRIQQVVRGDSAAYFCASSPTTVNTGELFFGEGSRLTVL.

The sample holds a few counts of this clonotype. The V call is TRBV6-2 or TRBV6-3, the J call TRBJ2-1, with 10 bases fitting TRBD1. The CDR3 totals 15 residues. The germline V gene encodes CDR1 MNHEY and CDR2 SVGEGT. V shed 5 bases and J 12 bases; nucleotides not matched to a gene: 13. This chain's CDR3 is CASSAGTGAPGGQFF. DNA of the CDR3: TGTGCCAGCAGTGCCGGGACAGGGGCCCCTGGGGGGCAGTTCTTC.

The V and J genes are TRBV27 and TRBJ2-5, with D possibly being TRBD2 (7 bases). Germline CDR1 and CDR2: MNHEY and SMNVEV (reference sequence). Trimming removed 2 bases from V and 4 bases from J, with 11 bases in between. This CDR3 has 14 residues. CDR3 amino acids: CASSLRGEGETQYF. The CDR3 DNA follows: TGTGCCAGCAGTTTAAGGGGGGAGGGAGAGACCCAGTACTTC.

This clonotype was observed many times. This rearrangement joins TRBV6-1 to TRBJ1-2; TRBD1 agrees at 8 bases. Germline CDR1 reads MNHNS; CDR2 reads SASEGT. This CDR3 contains 13 residues. V trimming: 6 bases; J trimming: 4 bases; junction bases outside the gene matches: 4. The CDR3 nucleotides read TGTGCCAGCAGGCTTACAGGGGGCTATGGCTACACCTTC. The encoded protein is CASRLTGGYGYTF.

This clonotype was observed many times. The chain has TRBV5-1 and TRBJ2-3; 7 bases agree with TRBD2. The germline V gene has CDR1 SGHRS and CDR2 YFSETQ. V trimming: 0 bases; J trimming: 2 bases; junction bases outside the gene matches: 6. The CDR3 length is 16 residues. The CDR3, as DNA: TGCGCCAGCAGCTTGGCCCCTAGCGGTTCCACAGATACGCAGTATTTT. It codes for CASSLAPSGSTDTQYF.

This clonotype has ten or more counts. The gene calls are TRBV29-1 and TRBJ1-1, with D unclear. Deletions cut 2 bases from V and 1 base from J, with 8 bases between. This CDR3 contains 13 residues. Germline loops: CDR1 SQVTM, CDR2 ANQGSEA. The CDR3 nucleotides are TGCAGCGTTGAACGGCAGAAGAACACTGAAGCTTTCTTT. Protein sequence: CSVERQKNTEAFF.

This clonotype was counted many times. V is TRBV28 and J is TRBJ2-5; 12 bases fit TRBD2. The germline V gene has CDR1 MDHEN and CDR2 SYDVKM. The V gene end was trimmed by 6 bases and the J gene end by 5 bases; junction bases not matched to a gene: 4. This CDR3 is built from 14 residues. The CDR3 sequence: CASRPSGRGETQYF. The CDR3 nucleotides are TGTGCCAGCAGACCTAGCGGGAGGGGTGAGACCCAGTACTTC.

This clonotype was counted at least ten times. The chain is built from TRBV20-1 and TRBJ2-7; 7 bases are shared with TRBD1. The trim removed 6 bases at V and 3 bases at J, leaving 2 bases unmatched. The length of the CDR3 is 11 residues. CDR1 and CDR2 from the germline V gene are DFQATT and SNEGSKA (reference sequence). As DNA, the CDR3 is TGCAGTGCCTGGACAGGCTACGAGCAGTACTTC. This gives the protein CSAWTGYEQYF.

In this sample, this clonotype turned up many times. This chain uses TRBV9 with TRBJ1-1, with TRBD1 matching over 10 bases. CDR3 length: 13 amino acids. V lost 7 bases and J lost 5; bases outside the gene matches: 5. CDR1 and CDR2 from the germline V gene are SGDLS and YYNGEE. As DNA, the CDR3 is TGTGCCAGCTCGACAGGGGGCCAAACTGAAGCTTTCTTT. Translation: CASSTGGQTEAFF.

The chain links TRBV7-9 to TRBJ2-1; D assignment may be TRBD1 or TRBD2 (5 bases each). CDR3 size: 11 residues. Germline V gene lookup returns CDR1 SEHNR and CDR2 FQNEAQ (reference sequence). V gave up 5 bases and J gave up 15 bases, with 14 bases separating them. The CDR3 sequence: CASSPQGERFF. CDR3 nucleotides: TGTGCCAGCAGCCCGCAGGGAGAACGGTTCTTC.

The genes are TRBV28 and TRBJ1-2; D remains unclear. Germline V gene data show CDR1 as MDHEN and CDR2 as SYDVKM. V was clipped by 3 bases and J by 3 bases, with 8 bases between them. This CDR3 has 13 amino acids. As DNA, the CDR3 is TGTGCCAGCAGTTTGTGGGCGGACTATGGCTACACCTTC. As protein: CASSLWADYGYTF.

For this clonotype: A much larger clone differs by one base, so this may be a read error. The rearrangement joins TRBV6-1 to TRBJ2-1, with D possibly being TRBD2 (6 bases). This CDR3 is built from 16 residues. Germline CDR1 is MNHNS and CDR2 is SASEGT. With 11 bases removed from V and 3 bases from J, the gap between germline ends came to 23 bases. The CDR3 bases are TGTGCCGGCGTATGGGTGGAGGGTTCAAACTACAATGAGCAGTTCTTC. Protein: CAGVWVEGSNYNEQFF.

This clonotype was seen ten or more times. At one of its ends the junction is not consistent with the germline gene, which may arise from a read error. The chain links TRBV7-7 to TRBJ2-3; tentative D call: TRBD2 (6 bases). CDR1 SSHAT and CDR2 FNYEAQ come from the germline V gene (reference sequence). The CDR3 covers 14 residues. The CDR3 region is CASSLAPGADTQYF. DNA for the CDR3: TGTGCTAGCAGCTTAGCGCCGGGGGCAGATACGCAGTATTTT.

In this sample, this clonotype turned up many times. V is TRBV2 and J is TRBJ2-2; TRBD2 agrees at 8 bases. There are 14 residues in the CDR3. J was trimmed by 9 bases and V by 4 bases; bases with no gene match: 7. Germline V gene data show CDR1 as SNHLY and CDR2 as FYNNEI. CDR3 amino acids: CASSGVGRARELFF. The CDR3 bases are TGTGCCAGCAGTGGGGTCGGGAGGGCCCGGGAGCTGTTTTTT.

This clonotype was observed at least ten times. The rearrangement uses TRBV28 and TRBJ2-5; D gene unclear. V shed 7 bases and J shed 4 bases, with 13 bases lying between them. Looked up from germline, CDR1 is MDHEN and CDR2 is SYDVKM. This CDR3 has 13 residues. CDR3: CASISNPRETQYF. The CDR3 coding sequence is TGTGCCAGCATAAGTAATCCCAGAGAGACCCAGTACTTC. The whole variable domain, filled in from reference TRBV28 and TRBJ2-5, reads DVKVTQSSRYLVKRTGEKVFLECVQDMDHENMFWYRQDPGLGLRLIYFSYDVKMKEKGDIPEGYSVSREKKERFSLILESASTNQTSMYLCASISNPRETQYFGPGTRLLVL.

This clonotype appeared many times. The CDR3 loop reads CASSPQTGPNNQPQHF. The CDR3 DNA reads as TGTGCCAGCAGTCCCCAGACAGGCCCAAACAATCAGCCCCAGCATTTT. The chain recombines TRBV6-1 with TRBJ1-5, with TRBD1 as a possible D gene (6 bases). The V and J ends lost 5 bases and 3 bases respectively, with 17 bases between them. The germline CDR1 and CDR2 sequences are MNHNS and SASEGT. CDR3 length: 16 residues.

The rearrangement joins TRBV27 to TRBJ1-1; weak D call: TRBD1 (5 bases). Trimming stripped 5 bases from V and 0 bases from J, with 10 bases between. The CDR3 totals 14 residues. Germline CDR1 MNHEY, CDR2 SMNVEV (reference sequence). The CDR3 bases are TGTGCCAGCAGTCCAGGGTACATGAACACTGAAGCTTTCTTT. Translation: CASSPGYMNTEAFF.

The chain links TRBV28 to TRBJ1-1; 8 bases agree with TRBD1. Unmatched junction bases numbered 9, after V lost 8 bases and J lost 4 bases. The CDR3 extends over 14 amino acids. Germline V lookup: CDR1 MDHEN, CDR2 SYDVKM. For the CDR3, the DNA is TGTGCCAGCCGCGGACAGGGTTTAGTCACTGAAGCTTTCTTT. Translating gives CASRGQGLVTEAFF.

This clonotype appeared many times. J is TRBJ2-7 and V is TRBV6-1; D remains ambiguous. This CDR3 is built from 11 residues. Trimming took 7 bases from V and 1 from J, leaving 5 bases between them. CDR1 is MNHNS, CDR2 SASEGT, per germline. CDR3 amino acids: CASKHSYEQYF. The CDR3 nucleotides read TGTGCCAGCAAACATTCCTACGAGCAGTACTTC.

This clonotype was observed at least ten times. The chain uses TRBV12-3 or TRBV12-4 and TRBJ2-1, with 7 bases lining up with TRBD1. Trimming took 1 base from V and 3 from J; bases not matched to a gene: 3. This CDR3 region has 15 residues. The CDR3 coding sequence is TGTGCCAGCAGTTTAGTACAGGGGAACTACAATGAGCAGTTCTTC. Residues: CASSLVQGNYNEQFF.

This clonotype came up many times. This rearrangement joins TRBV27 to TRBJ2-7, with a weak D call TRBD1 (5 bases). The CDR3 spans 12 residues. The germline gives CDR1 MNHEY, CDR2 SMNVEV (reference sequence). Trimming took off 3 bases at V and 6 bases at J, with 9 bases between the two ends. In nucleotides, the CDR3 is TGTGCCAGCAGTTTTACAGGCGCCGAGCAGTACTTC. This codes for CASSFTGAEQYF.

This clonotype was detected many times. The CDR3: CASSGAKNIQYF. The CDR3 DNA is TGTGCCAGCAGTGGCGCCAAAAACATTCAGTACTTC. This sequence joins TRBV27 and TRBJ2-4; no reliable D call. Per the germline V gene, CDR1 is MNHEY and CDR2 is SMNVEV (reference sequence). This CDR3 is built from 12 residues. The germline V and J ends were trimmed by 5 bases and 1 base, with 3 bases remaining between them.

This clonotype was found many times. The chain has TRBV6-2 or TRBV6-3 and TRBJ2-5, with 13 positions matching TRBD2. Germline trimming cut 6 bases from V and 5 bases from J; bases unmatched to any gene: 15. The CDR3 is made up of 18 amino acids. CDR1 and CDR2 (germline): MNHEY, SVGEGT. The CDR3 bases are TGTGCCAGCAGCCGCGACCGAGGACTAGCGGGAGTTGTGGAGACCCAGTACTTC. Translated: CASSRDRGLAGVVETQYF.

This clonotype was seen at least ten times. V gene TRBV7-9 combines with J gene TRBJ2-4; 8 bases line up with TRBD1. V was pared by 5 bases and J by 9 bases, with 9 bases of the junction left unmatched. This CDR3 spans 14 amino acids. Germline loops: CDR1 SEHNR, CDR2 FQNEAQ (reference sequence). CDR3 nucleotide sequence: TGTGCCAGCAGCCCAGGACAGGGTTTCGTCATTCAGTACTTC. Encoded protein: CASSPGQGFVIQYF.

This clonotype was seen repeatedly, ten times or more. The chain joins TRBV7-9 to TRBJ2-7, with 7 bases aligning to TRBD2. The CDR3 covers 15 residues. CDR1 is SEHNR and CDR2 is FQNEAQ in the germline V gene (reference sequence). With V trimmed by 1 base and J by 5 bases, 8 bases remained unmatched. The CDR3 DNA sequence: TGTGCCAGCAGCTTAGAACGACTAGCAGTAAACGAGCAGTACTTC. Amino acid sequence: CASSLERLAVNEQYF.